This TCR beta chain was retrieved from a study of blood T cell repertoires in COVID-19. Study-wide context: Sample material is recorded as cDNA or gDNA derived from T cells, B-cell-depleted T cells, or PBMCs.

Trimming took off 2 bases at V and 4 bases at J, with 8 bases between the two ends. The CDR3 extends over 14 amino acids. Germline CDR1 and CDR2: WNHNN and SYGVQD (reference sequence). Using immunoSEQ multiplex PCR, the repertoire was profiled, and TCRdb retains in-frame clones only, with some absent. This table holds 350,000 to 450,000 clones, around nine tenths found once. The chain recombines TRBV10-1 with TRBJ1-4, with no clear D. The TCR comes from a human donor in a cohort sampled during active COVID-19. The sequenced sample consisted of peripheral blood. CDR3 residues: CASSERRCNEKLFF. The CDR3 nucleotides read TGCGCCAGCAGTGAGCGGCGGTGTAATGAAAAACTGTTTTTT.